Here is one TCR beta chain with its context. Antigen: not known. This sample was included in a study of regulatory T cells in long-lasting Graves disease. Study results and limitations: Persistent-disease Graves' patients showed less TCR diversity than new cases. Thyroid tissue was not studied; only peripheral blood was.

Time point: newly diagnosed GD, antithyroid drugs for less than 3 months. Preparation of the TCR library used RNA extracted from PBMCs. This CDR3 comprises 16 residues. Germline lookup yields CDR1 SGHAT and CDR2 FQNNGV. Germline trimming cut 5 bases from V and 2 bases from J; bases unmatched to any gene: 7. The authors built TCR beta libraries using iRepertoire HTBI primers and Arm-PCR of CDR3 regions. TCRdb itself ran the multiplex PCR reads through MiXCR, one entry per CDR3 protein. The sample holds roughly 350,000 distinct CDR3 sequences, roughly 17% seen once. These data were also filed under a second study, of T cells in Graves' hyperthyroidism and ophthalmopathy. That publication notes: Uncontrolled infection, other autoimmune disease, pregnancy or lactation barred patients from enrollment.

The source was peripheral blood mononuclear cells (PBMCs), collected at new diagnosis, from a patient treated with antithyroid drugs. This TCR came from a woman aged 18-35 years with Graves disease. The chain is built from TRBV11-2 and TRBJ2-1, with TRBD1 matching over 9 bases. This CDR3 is CASSATGGSPYNEQFF. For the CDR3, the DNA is TGTGCCAGCAGCGCCACAGGGGGCTCCCCCTACAATGAGCAGTTCTTC.